These 15 T cell receptor beta chains were all obtained from the same sample, sequenced in a study of CD8 T cells in Susac syndrome. Reverse transcription of roughly 0.5 to 1 ug RNA used random hexamers. TCRdb reanalysed the immunoSEQ multiplex PCR reads using MiXCR and keeps one entry per CDR3 protein. The data show 110,000 or so distinct CDR3 sequences, with 85% to 95% seen just once and about 0.096% held by the top ten. The specimen sequenced was CD4+ T cells from PBMCs. The receptors were gathered from a human donor with multiple sclerosis.

This chain links TRBV6-1 with TRBJ1-1; D is undetermined. V gave up 8 bases and J gave up 4 bases, with 11 bases separating them. Looked up from germline, CDR1 is MNHNS and CDR2 is SASEGT. CDR3 length: 12 residues. The CDR3 is CASGWPGTEAFF. The CDR3, as DNA: TGTGCCAGCGGTTGGCCTGGCACTGAAGCTTTCTTT.

This clonotype was detected once. The chain couples TRBV20-1 to TRBJ1-1; D is uncertain. The germline V and J ends were trimmed by 3 bases and 1 base, with 6 bases remaining between them. Germline-derived CDR1 and CDR2 are DFQATT and SNEGSKA (reference sequence). There are 12 residues in the CDR3. The CDR3 bases are TGCAGTGCTAGTTCCAGGAACACTGAAGCTTTCTTT. This gives the protein CSASSRNTEAFF.

The rearrangement uses TRBV19 and TRBJ2-7; D might be TRBD1 or TRBD2, each matching 5 bases. Trimming stripped 7 bases from V and 0 bases from J, with 13 bases between. The CDR3 loop spans 14 amino acids. CDR1 and CDR2 (germline): LNHDA, SQIVND (reference sequence). CDR3 amino acids: CASTSGRSSYEQYF. In DNA form, the CDR3 reads TGTGCCAGTACCTCGGGACGGAGCTCCTACGAGCAGTACTTC. Looking up the rest from reference TRBV19 and TRBJ2-7 gives the full variable domain: DGGITQSPKYLFRKEGQNVTLSCEQNLNHDAMYWYRQDPGQGLRLIYYSQIVNDFQKGDIAEGYSVSREKKESFPLTVTSAQKNPTAFYLCASTSGRSSYEQYFGPGTRLTVT.

The rearrangement joins TRBV12-3 or TRBV12-4 to TRBJ1-1; D unresolved. The CDR3 spans 12 residues. V was cut by 3 bases and J by 5 bases, with 7 bases left in between. CDR3 loop: CASSLGRTEAFF. The CDR3 bases are TGTGCCAGCAGTTTGGGGAGGACTGAAGCTTTCTTT.

This chain uses TRBV19 with TRBJ1-4, with a weak D call TRBD1 (5 bases). Trimming removed 3 bases from V and 3 bases from J, with 11 bases in between. The CDR3 is 15 amino acids. Germline V gives CDR1 LNHDA, CDR2 SQIVND (reference sequence). CDR3 protein: CASSILGQANEKLFF. CDR3 in DNA: TGTGCCAGTAGTATCTTGGGGCAGGCTAATGAAAAACTGTTTTTT.

The rearrangement uses TRBV12-3 or TRBV12-4 and TRBJ1-1; D might be TRBD1 (5 bases). V lost 8 bases and J lost 5, with 15 bases in between. This CDR3 is built from 13 residues. The CDR3 reads CASGQVRGTEAFF. CDR3 sequence (DNA): TGTGCCAGCGGGCAGGTGAGGGGAACTGAAGCTTTCTTT.

CDR3 residues: CASSQRVRTDTQYF. The CDR3 DNA is TGTGCCAGCAGCCAAAGGGTTCGCACAGATACGCAGTATTTT. The chain employs TRBV3-1 and TRBJ2-3; the D is unclear. V lost 2 bases and J 1 base, leaving 7 bases between the germline ends. CDR1 and CDR2 from the germline V gene are LGHDT and YNNKEL (reference sequence). This CDR3 region has 14 residues.

In its sample, this clonotype was seen once. The chain couples TRBV2 to TRBJ1-6, with a possible D match to TRBD1 (5 bases). From germline, CDR1 is SNHLY and CDR2 FYNNEI. The CDR3 is 14 residues long. The germline V and J ends were trimmed by 1 base and 8 bases, with 9 bases remaining between them. The CDR3: CASSEGAGYSPLHF. In DNA, the CDR3 is TGTGCCAGCAGTGAAGGGGCAGGGTATTCACCCCTCCACTTT.

This chain uses TRBV20-1 with TRBJ1-3, with D possibly matching TRBD1 (5 bases). V was pared by 0 bases and J by 4 bases, with 16 bases between. CDR3 length: 16 residues. CDR1 and CDR2 (germline): DFQATT, SNEGSKA (reference sequence). The CDR3 bases are TGCAGTGCTAGAGACCCCGGACACGATCAAGGAAACACCATATATTTT. As protein: CSARDPGHDQGNTIYF.

In nucleotides, the CDR3 is TGTGCCAGCAGCTTGGGACATCGCTACACTGAAGCTTTCTTT. This sequence encodes CASSLGHRYTEAFF. The chain employs TRBV5-6 and TRBJ1-1, with D uncertain. The CDR3 contains 14 residues. Germline V gene lookup returns CDR1 SGHDT and CDR2 YYEEEE. V was clipped by 0 bases and J by 3 bases, with 9 bases between them.

The genes are TRBV10-3 and TRBJ2-7, with 7 bases aligning to TRBD1. The CDR3 loop spans 15 amino acids. Germline CDR1 is ENHRY and CDR2 is SYGVKD. With V trimmed by 9 bases and J by 0 bases, 11 bases remained unmatched. CDR3 region: CAITSGTVSSYEQYF. The CDR3 coding sequence is TGTGCCATAACATCCGGGACAGTGAGCTCCTACGAGCAGTACTTC.

This clonotype was found once. The J gene is TRBJ1-1, the V gene TRBV29-1; D unresolved. The CDR3 is 14 amino acids. Germline CDR1 reads SQVTM; CDR2 reads ANQGSEA. V was pared by 6 bases and J by 3 bases, with 17 bases between. The CDR3 loop reads CSVHAQTLDTEAFF. The CDR3 DNA reads TGCAGCGTACACGCACAGACCCTGGACACTGAAGCTTTCTTT.

The chain links TRBV29-1 to TRBJ1-2; D ambiguous. The CDR3 loop spans 11 amino acids. The germline V gene has CDR1 SQVTM and CDR2 ANQGSEA. Trimming removed 7 bases at V and 6 bases at J, with 12 bases between. The CDR3 sequence: CSAGVRDGYTF. The CDR3 nucleotides are TGCAGCGCCGGGGTACGTGATGGCTACACCTTC.

The chain recombines TRBV18 with TRBJ2-5; 7 bases match TRBD1. Germline V lookup: CDR1 KGHSH, CDR2 LQKENI. The CDR3 sequence is 13 residues long. Unmatched junction bases numbered 4, after V lost 6 bases and J lost 3 bases. The CDR3 spells CASSGQTKETQYF. DNA for the CDR3: TGTGCCAGCTCGGGACAGACCAAAGAGACCCAGTACTTC.

This chain uses TRBV2 with TRBJ1-1, with D maybe TRBD1 (5 bases). V lost 7 bases, J lost 6 bases, and 15 bases lay in between. CDR3 length equals 13 residues. The germline CDR1 and CDR2 sequences are SNHLY and FYNNEI. The CDR3 DNA follows: TGTGCCAGCAACGGGGTCTCGGGGGCTGAAGCTTTCTTT. It codes for CASNGVSGAEAFF.